The present T cell receptor (beta chain) was sequenced within a study of blood T cell repertoires in COVID-19. Study overall: Sources were T cells, B-cell-depleted T cells, or PBMCs; the material itself was cDNA or gDNA.

The trim removed 4 bases at V and 7 bases at J, leaving 10 bases unmatched. The CDR3 is made up of 15 amino acids. CDR1 is SGHRS, CDR2 YFSETQ, per germline. Method: immunoSEQ multiplex PCR; TCRdb's copy keeps in-frame clones and lacks some. The sample consists of 140,000 or so clones, over 80% of them appearing once. Sequencing was done on a sample of peripheral blood. This chain uses TRBV5-1 with TRBJ1-4; 7 bases agree with TRBD1. The clonotype originates from a woman aged 45-65 years with acute or convalescent COVID-19. The CDR3 spells CASSDQTGLGEKLFF. CDR3 bases: TGCGCCAGCAGCGACCAGACAGGGCTTGGTGAAAAACTGTTTTTT.